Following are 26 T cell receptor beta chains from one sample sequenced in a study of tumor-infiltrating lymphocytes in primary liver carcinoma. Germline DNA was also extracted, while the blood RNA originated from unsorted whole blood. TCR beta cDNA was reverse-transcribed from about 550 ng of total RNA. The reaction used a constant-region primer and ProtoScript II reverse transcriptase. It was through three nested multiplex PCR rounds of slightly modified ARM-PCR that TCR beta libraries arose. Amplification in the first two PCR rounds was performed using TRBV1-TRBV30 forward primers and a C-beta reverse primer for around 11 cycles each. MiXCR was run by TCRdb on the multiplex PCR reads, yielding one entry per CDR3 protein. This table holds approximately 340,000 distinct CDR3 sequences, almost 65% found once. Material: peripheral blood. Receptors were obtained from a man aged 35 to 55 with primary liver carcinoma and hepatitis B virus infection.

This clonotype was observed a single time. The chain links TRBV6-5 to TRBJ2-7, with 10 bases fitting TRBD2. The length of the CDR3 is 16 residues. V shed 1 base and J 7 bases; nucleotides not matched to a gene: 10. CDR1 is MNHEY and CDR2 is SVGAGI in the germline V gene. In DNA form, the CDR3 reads TGTGCCAGCAGTTACTGGCTAGCGGGAGTATCGGGGGAGCAGTACTTC. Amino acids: CASSYWLAGVSGEQYF.

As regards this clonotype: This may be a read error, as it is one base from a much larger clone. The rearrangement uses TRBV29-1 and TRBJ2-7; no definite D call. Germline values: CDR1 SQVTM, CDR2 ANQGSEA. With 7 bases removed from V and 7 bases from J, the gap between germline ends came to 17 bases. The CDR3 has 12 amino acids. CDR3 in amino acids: CSAGWGNQEQYF. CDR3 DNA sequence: TGCAGCGCGGGTTGGGGTAATCAGGAGCAGTACTTC.

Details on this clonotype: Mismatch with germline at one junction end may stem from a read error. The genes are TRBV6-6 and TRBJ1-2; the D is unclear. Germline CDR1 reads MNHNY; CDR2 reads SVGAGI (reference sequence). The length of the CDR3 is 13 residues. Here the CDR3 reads CASSYPGNYVYTF. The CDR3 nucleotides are TGTGCCAGCAGTTACCCGGGGAACTATGTCTACACCTTC.

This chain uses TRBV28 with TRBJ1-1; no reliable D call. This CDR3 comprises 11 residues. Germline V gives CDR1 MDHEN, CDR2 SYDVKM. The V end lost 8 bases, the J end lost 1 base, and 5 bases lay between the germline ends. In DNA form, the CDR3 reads TGTGCCAGCTTAGCGAACACTGAAGCTTTCTTT. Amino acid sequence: CASLANTEAFF.

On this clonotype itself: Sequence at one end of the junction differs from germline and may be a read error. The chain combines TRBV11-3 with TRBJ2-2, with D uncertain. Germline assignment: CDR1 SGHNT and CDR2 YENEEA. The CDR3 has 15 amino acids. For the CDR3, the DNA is TGTGCCAACAGCTTAGGAGTCGGACCCGGCGGGGAGCTGTTTTTT. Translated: CANSLGVGPGGELFF.

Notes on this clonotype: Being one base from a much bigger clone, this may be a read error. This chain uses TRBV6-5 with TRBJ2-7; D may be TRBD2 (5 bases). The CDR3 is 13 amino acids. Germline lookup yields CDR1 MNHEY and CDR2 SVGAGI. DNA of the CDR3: TGTGCCAGCAGTTATATGGAGGACGGCGAGCAGCACTTC. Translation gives CASSYMEDGEQHF.

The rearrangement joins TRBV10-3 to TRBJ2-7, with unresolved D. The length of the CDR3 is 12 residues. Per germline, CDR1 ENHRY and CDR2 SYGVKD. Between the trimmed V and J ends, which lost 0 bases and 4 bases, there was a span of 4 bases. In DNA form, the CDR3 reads TGTGCCATCAGTGAGTCGGAGTACGAGCAGTACTTC. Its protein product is CAISESEYEQYF.

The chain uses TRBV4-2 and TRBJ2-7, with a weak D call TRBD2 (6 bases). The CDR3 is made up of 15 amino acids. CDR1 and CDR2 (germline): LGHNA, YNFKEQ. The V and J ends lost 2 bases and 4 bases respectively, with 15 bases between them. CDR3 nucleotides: TGTGCCAGCAGCCAAACTAACGGGAGCGTATACGAGCAGTACTTC. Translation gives CASSQTNGSVYEQYF.

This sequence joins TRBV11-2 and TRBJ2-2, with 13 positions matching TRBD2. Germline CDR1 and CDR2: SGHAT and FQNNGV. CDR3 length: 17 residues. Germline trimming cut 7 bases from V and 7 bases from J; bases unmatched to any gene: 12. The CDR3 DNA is TGTGCCAGCATCTTCCGGACTAGCGGGAGTTGTGACGGGGAGCTGTTTTTT. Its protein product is CASIFRTSGSCDGELFF.

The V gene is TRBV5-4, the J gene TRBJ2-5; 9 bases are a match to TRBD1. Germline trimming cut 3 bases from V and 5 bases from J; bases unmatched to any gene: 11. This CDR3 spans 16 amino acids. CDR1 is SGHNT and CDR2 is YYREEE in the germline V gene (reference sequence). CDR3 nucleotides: TGTGCCAGCAGCTCGAGTAATACAGGGGGCTGGGAGACCCAGTACTTC. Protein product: CASSSSNTGGWETQYF.

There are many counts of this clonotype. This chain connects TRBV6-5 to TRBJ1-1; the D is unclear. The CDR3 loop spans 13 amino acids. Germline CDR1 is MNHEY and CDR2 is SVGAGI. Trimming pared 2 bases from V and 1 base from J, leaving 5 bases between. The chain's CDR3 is CASSYLGNTEAFF. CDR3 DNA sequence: TGTGCCAGCAGTTACCTGGGGAACACTGAAGCTTTCTTT.

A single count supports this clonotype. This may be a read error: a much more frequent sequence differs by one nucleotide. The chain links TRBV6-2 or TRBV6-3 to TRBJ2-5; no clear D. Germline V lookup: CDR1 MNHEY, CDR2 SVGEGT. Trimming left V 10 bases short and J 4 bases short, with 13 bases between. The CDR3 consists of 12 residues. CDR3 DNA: TGTGCCACCTGTGCCATCCGAGAGACCCAGTACTTC. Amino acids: CATCAIRETQYF.

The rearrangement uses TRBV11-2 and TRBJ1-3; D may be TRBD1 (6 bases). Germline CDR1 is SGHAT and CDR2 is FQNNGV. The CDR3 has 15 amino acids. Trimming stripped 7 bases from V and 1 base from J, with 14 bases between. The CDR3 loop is CASNRAGDSGNTIYF. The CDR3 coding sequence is TGTGCCAGCAACAGGGCAGGGGATTCTGGAAACACCATATATTTT.

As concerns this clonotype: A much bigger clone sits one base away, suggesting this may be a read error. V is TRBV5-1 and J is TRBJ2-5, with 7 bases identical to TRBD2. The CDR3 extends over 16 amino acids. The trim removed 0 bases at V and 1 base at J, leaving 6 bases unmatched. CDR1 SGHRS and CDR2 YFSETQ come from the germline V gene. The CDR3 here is CASSLVGRGIQETQYF. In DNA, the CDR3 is TGCGCCAGCAGCTTGGTCGGGCGGGGGATCCAAGAGACCCAGTACTTC.

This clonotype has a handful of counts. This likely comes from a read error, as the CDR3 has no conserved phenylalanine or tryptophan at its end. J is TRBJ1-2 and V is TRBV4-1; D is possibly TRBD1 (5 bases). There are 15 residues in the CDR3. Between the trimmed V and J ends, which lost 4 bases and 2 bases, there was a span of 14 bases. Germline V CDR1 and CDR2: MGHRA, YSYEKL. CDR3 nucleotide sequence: TGCGCCAGCAGCCCGACAAGAGACAGCAACTATGGCTACACCTCC. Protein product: CASSPTRDSNYGYTS.

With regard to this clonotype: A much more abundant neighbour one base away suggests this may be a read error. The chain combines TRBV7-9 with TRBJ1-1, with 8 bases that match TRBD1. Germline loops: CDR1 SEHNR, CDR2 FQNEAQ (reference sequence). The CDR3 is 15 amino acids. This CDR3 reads CANSLATGADTEAFF. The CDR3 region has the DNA TGTGCCAACAGCTTAGCGACAGGGGCGGACACTGAAGCTTTCTTT.

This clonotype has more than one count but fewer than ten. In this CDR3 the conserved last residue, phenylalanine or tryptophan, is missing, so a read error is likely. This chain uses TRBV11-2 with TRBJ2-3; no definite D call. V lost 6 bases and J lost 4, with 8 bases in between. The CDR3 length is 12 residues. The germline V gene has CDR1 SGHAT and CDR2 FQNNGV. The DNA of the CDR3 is TGTGCCAGCAGTTTATTGGCAGATACGCAGTATCTT. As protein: CASSLLADTQYL.

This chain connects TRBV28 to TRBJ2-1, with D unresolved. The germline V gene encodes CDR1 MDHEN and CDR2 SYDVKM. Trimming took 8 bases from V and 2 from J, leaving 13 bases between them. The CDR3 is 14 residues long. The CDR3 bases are TGTGCCAGCGCCGACACAGTTACCTACAATGAGCAGTTCTTC. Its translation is CASADTVTYNEQFF.

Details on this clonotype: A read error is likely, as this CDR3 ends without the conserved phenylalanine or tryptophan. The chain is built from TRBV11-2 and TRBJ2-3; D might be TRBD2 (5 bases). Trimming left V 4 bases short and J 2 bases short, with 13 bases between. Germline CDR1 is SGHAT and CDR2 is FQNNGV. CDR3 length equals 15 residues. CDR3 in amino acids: CASSSSGRITDTQYL. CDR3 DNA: TGTGCCAGCAGCTCCAGCGGAAGAATCACAGATACGCAGTATTTA.

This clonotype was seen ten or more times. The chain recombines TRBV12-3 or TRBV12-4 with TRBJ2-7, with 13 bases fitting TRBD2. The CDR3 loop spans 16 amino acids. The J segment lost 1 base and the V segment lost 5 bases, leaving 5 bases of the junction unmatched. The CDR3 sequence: CASSPGTSGTSYEQYF. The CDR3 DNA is TGTGCCAGCAGTCCAGGGACTAGCGGGACATCCTACGAGCAGTACTTC.

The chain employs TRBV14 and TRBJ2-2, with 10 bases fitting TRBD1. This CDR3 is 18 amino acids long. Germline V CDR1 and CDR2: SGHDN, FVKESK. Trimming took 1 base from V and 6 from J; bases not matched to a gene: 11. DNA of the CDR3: TGTGCCAGCAGCCAAGTTTGGAAGTGGGACAGGGGCCCCGGGGAGCTGTTTTTT. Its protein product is CASSQVWKWDRGPGELFF.

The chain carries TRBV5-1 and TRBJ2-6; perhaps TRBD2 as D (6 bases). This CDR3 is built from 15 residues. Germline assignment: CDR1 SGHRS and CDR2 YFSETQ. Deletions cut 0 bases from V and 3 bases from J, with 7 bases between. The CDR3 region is CASSLAGGGANVLTF. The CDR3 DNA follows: TGCGCCAGCAGCTTGGCCGGGGGTGGGGCCAACGTCCTGACTTTC.

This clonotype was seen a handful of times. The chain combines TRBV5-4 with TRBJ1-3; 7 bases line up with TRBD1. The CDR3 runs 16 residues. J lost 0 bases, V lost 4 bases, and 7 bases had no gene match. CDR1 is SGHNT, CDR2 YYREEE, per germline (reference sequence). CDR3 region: CASSPWDRNSGNTIYF. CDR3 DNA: TGTGCCAGCAGCCCTTGGGACAGAAACTCTGGAAACACCATATATTTT.

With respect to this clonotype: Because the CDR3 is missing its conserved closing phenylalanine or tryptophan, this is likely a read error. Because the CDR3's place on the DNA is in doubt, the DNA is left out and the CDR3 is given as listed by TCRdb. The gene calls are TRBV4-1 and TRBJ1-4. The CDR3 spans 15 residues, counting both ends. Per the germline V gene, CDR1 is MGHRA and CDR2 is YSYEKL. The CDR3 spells CASRSYTATNEKLLS.

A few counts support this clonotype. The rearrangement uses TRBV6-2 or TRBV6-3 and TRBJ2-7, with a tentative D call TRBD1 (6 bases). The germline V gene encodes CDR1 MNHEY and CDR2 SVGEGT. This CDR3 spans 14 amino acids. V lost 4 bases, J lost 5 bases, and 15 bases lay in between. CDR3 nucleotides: TGTGCCAGCAGTTTTAAACAGGGCGGCGACGAGCAGTACTTC. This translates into CASSFKQGGDEQYF.

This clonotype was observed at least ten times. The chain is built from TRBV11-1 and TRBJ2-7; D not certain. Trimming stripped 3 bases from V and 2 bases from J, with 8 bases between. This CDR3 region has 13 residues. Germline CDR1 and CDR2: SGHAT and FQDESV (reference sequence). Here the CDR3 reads CASSFDTTYEQYF. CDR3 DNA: TGTGCCAGCAGCTTTGACACCACCTACGAGCAGTACTTC.